The next 10 T cell receptor beta chains were all read from a single sample in a study of long-term antiretroviral therapy in people with HIV (dated 2022 in TCRdb). The immunoSEQ hsTCRB v3.0 assay was used at survey level resolution to sequence the TRB variable region. TCRdb's version of the immuneACCESS table is confined to in-frame rearrangements and falls short of the full clone set. An unresolved V gene accounts for under half of the shortfall where checked; the remainder is of unknown origin. Present in this sample are 34,000 or so clones, about four fifths of which were seen just once. The ten largest clones take up approximately 6.2% of the sample. This specimen was unsorted PBMCs, taken 0.6 years after starting antiretroviral therapy. These receptors all stem from a man between 18 and 35 years old with HIV.

CDR3: CASSESLTGLSQPQHF. As DNA, the CDR3 is TGCGCCAGCAGTGAGTCCCTGACAGGGCTTTCCCAGCCCCAGCATTTT. This chain connects TRBV10-1 to TRBJ1-5; 7 bases line up with TRBD1. CDR1 is WNHNN, CDR2 SYGVQD, per germline (reference sequence). CDR3 length: 16 residues. The junction had 9 bases not matched to a gene; V was cut back by 0 bases and J by 7 bases.

This clone was observed a few times. This chain links TRBV9 with TRBJ2-7; D may be TRBD2 (6 bases). CDR1 and CDR2 (germline): SGDLS, YYNGEE. This CDR3 comprises 15 residues. With 4 bases removed from V and 1 base from J, the gap between germline ends came to 15 bases. The DNA for the CDR3 is TGTGCCAGCAGCCTCACGGGGGACGGGTCCTACGAGCAGTACTTC. Its translation: CASSLTGDGSYEQYF.

This chain connects TRBV6-6 to TRBJ2-1, with 7 bases that match TRBD2. Unmatched junction bases numbered 11, after V lost 6 bases and J lost 6 bases. CDR3 length equals 15 residues. Germline CDR1 MNHNY, CDR2 SVGAGI (reference sequence). Written as DNA, the CDR3 is TGTGCCAGCAGGGGAGGGTCTAGCGGTATCAATGAGCAGTTCTTC. Its translation: CASRGGSSGINEQFF.

The rearrangement joins TRBV19 to TRBJ1-5; 7 bases align to TRBD1. This CDR3 spans 17 amino acids. Trimming removed 3 bases from V and 3 bases from J; junction bases left unmatched: 11. The V gene's germline CDR1 is LNHDA and CDR2 SQIVND (reference sequence). The CDR3 is CASSISPRQGHNQPQHF. CDR3 nucleotide sequence: TGTGCCAGTAGTATTAGTCCCCGACAGGGCCACAATCAGCCCCAGCATTTT.

The V gene is TRBV7-8, the J gene TRBJ2-1, with D unclear. CDR1 is SGHVS and CDR2 is FQNEAQ in the germline V gene. The CDR3 is 12 amino acids. V was cut by 2 bases and J by 7 bases, with 6 bases left in between. CDR3 sequence (DNA): TGTGCCAGCAGCTTACGGGTAAATGAGCAGTTCTTC. This codes for CASSLRVNEQFF. The complete variable domain, with remaining parts taken from reference TRBV7-8 and TRBJ2-1, reads GAGVSQSPRYKVAKRGQDVALRCDPISGHVSLFWYQQALGQGPEFLTYFQNEAQLDKSGLPSDRFFAERPEGSVSTLKIQRTQQEDSAVYLCASSLRVNEQFFGPGTRLTVL.

J is TRBJ2-7 and V is TRBV28, with 8 bases that match TRBD2. J lost 3 bases, V lost 6 bases, and 10 bases had no gene match. The CDR3 consists of 15 residues. Germline V gene data show CDR1 as MDHEN and CDR2 as SYDVKM. Here the CDR3 DNA reads TGTGCCAGCAGACCTTCCAGGGCGGGAGGCTACGAGCAGTACTTC. Protein: CASRPSRAGGYEQYF.

This clone was seen more than once but under ten times. The V gene is TRBV28, the J gene TRBJ2-7; 8 nucleotides align to TRBD1. V lost 2 bases to trimming and J lost 5 bases; unmatched junction nucleotides: 8. Germline V CDR1 and CDR2: MDHEN, SYDVKM. This CDR3 region has 15 residues. The CDR3 sequence is CASSLVGQGFNEQYF. CDR3 coding DNA: TGTGCCAGCAGTTTAGTCGGACAGGGCTTCAACGAGCAGTACTTC.

This chain links TRBV7-9 with TRBJ2-1, with no clear D. Trimming shortened V by 1 base and J by 6 bases, and 13 bases separated the two germline ends. The CDR3 is 15 amino acids. CDR1 SEHNR and CDR2 FQNEAQ come from the germline V gene (reference sequence). This chain's CDR3 is CASSLVRLPGNEQFF. CDR3 coding DNA: TGTGCCAGCAGCTTAGTTCGCCTTCCGGGCAATGAGCAGTTCTTC.

The DNA for the CDR3 is TGTGCCAGCAGTTTTCAGGGACTGAACACTGAAGCTTTCTTT. It translates to CASSFQGLNTEAFF. The chain couples TRBV27 to TRBJ1-1; tentatively, D is TRBD1 (5 bases). Germline loops: CDR1 MNHEY, CDR2 SMNVEV (reference sequence). The CDR3 extends over 14 amino acids. V lost 3 bases to trimming and J lost 0 bases, with 8 bases between them.

This clone showed up just once. The rearrangement joins TRBV2 to TRBJ1-1; 7 bases line up with TRBD1. From germline, CDR1 is SNHLY and CDR2 FYNNEI. This CDR3 has 15 residues. V trimming: 6 bases; J trimming: 6 bases; junction bases outside the gene matches: 13. The DNA of the CDR3 is TGTGCCAGCAGAGATCTACAGGGGTTTACGTCTGAAGCTTTCTTT. This encodes CASRDLQGFTSEAFF.